Detailed here is one T cell receptor (beta chain). The antigen is undetermined. V shed 8 bases and J shed 0 bases, with 29 bases lying between them. Germline V gene lookup returns CDR1 MNHEY and CDR2 SVGEGT. The CDR3 extends over 19 amino acids. Until they underwent thyroid surgery, no patient had received any treatment. Authors' data handling: To classify distant metastasis in papillary thyroid cancer, a model was built from CDR3 differences across clinicopathological groups. TCRdb re-analyzed the PCR reads using MiXCR. The V and J calls follow TCRdb's processing rather than the paper's. This table has around 25,000 clones, 10% to 15% appearing once. This sample stems from a study of metastatic and nonmetastatic thyroid tumors. In the study overall: Repertoires from malignant and benign thyroid patients were compared across blood and tumor or nodule tissue.

Overall study findings and caveats: In both blood and tumor samples, TCR beta diversity was reported significantly higher for malignant than benign nodules.

The chain links TRBV6-2 or TRBV6-3 to TRBJ2-7; tentatively, D is TRBD2 (5 bases). Sequenced material: blood. The receptor's source is a female donor with papillary thyroid cancer or a benign thyroid nodule (not recorded which). Some clones in this sample may be carry-over from other donors' samples. The CDR3 sequence is CASLPEMIASDVPSYEQYF. CDR3 sequence (DNA): TGTGCCAGCCTGCCCGAAATGATAGCGTCCGACGTCCCCTCCTACGAGCAGTACTTC.